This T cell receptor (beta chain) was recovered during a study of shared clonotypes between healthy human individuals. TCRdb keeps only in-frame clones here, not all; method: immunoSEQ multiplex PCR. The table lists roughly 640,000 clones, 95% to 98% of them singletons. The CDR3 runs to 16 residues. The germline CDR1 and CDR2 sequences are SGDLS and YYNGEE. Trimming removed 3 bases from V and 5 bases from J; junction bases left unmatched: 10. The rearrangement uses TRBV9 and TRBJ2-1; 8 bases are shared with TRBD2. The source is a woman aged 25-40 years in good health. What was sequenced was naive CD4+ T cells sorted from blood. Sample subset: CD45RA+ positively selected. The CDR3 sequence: CASSGPGRGGNNEQFF. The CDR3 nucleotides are TGTGCCAGCAGCGGCCCAGGCCGGGGGGGCAACAATGAGCAGTTCTTC.